The T cell receptor beta chain under discussion was sequenced for a study of OX40 agonist ivuxolimab in advanced cancers. Study overall: Dose-escalation cases comprised hepatocellular carcinoma, melanoma, renal cell or head and neck cancer. Prior checkpoint blockade (anti-PD-1, anti-PD-L1 or anti-CTLA-4) was permitted; roughly 40% had it.

TCRdb keeps only in-frame clones here, not all; method: immunoSEQ multiplex PCR. The sample holds more than 75,000 clones; around 90% are singletons and the top ten take less than 0.75%. Trimming removed 5 bases at V and 1 base at J, with 11 bases between. The CDR3 has 15 residues. Germline lookup yields CDR1 MNHEY and CDR2 SMNVEV (reference sequence). To note about this clone: The antigen is undetermined.

General observations from the study: The 0.1-3.0 mg/kg partial responders had among the lowest clonal expansion. At 0.1 to 3.0 mg/kg and by week 6, clonal expansion occurred in CD4+ and CD8+ blood T cells.

The source was CD4+ or CD8+ T cells sorted from blood, collected in a trial of the OX40 agonist ivuxolimab. The rearrangement links TRBV27 to TRBJ2-2; D is undetermined. The clonotype was recovered from an adult with an advanced solid tumor such as melanoma, head and neck, liver or kidney cancer. CDR3 sequence (DNA): TGTGCCAGCAGTGGCCAGGTCCAGAACACCGGGGAGCTGTTTTTT. Amino acid sequence: CASSGQVQNTGELFF.